One and the same sample provided the 16 T cell receptor beta chains below, sequenced in a study of Graves' ophthalmopathy and Graves' hyperthyroidism. The authors amplified TCR beta CDR3 regions from RNA transcripts. Second-round multiplex PCR came after first-round RT-PCR with HTBI primers. Each CDR3 protein gets one entry after TCRdb re-called the multiplex PCR reads with MiXCR. This sample has around 660,000 distinct CDR3 sequences, with roughly 41% found just once. Sequencing used peripheral blood. The source is an adult man with Graves' ophthalmopathy.

The rearrangement uses TRBV9 and TRBJ2-5; perhaps TRBD2 as D (5 bases). CDR3 length: 15 amino acids. Germline CDR1 and CDR2: SGDLS and YYNGEE. Trimming took off 1 base at V and 2 bases at J, with 12 bases between the two ends. CDR3 sequence reads: CASSVRPAAQETQYF. The CDR3 DNA reads TGTGCCAGCAGCGTAAGGCCAGCGGCTCAAGAGACCCAGTACTTC. Full variable domain (remainder filled in from reference TRBV9 and TRBJ2-5): DSGVTQTPKHLITATGQRVTLRCSPRSGDLSVYWYQQSLDQGLQFLIQYYNGEERAKGNILERFSAQQFPDLHSELNLSSLELGDSALYFCASSVRPAAQETQYFGPGTRLLVL.

The count of this clonotype is one. The chain links TRBV10-3 to TRBJ2-7, with TRBD1 matching 7 bases. The CDR3 is 12 residues long. The germline CDR1 and CDR2 sequences are ENHRY and SYGVKD. V shed 4 bases and J 8 bases; nucleotides not matched to a gene: 5. The CDR3 protein is CAISVGTAQQYF. CDR3 in DNA: TGTGCCATCAGTGTTGGGACAGCTCAGCAGTACTTC.

With respect to this clonotype: Because the CDR3 is missing its conserved closing phenylalanine or tryptophan, this is likely a read error. The V and J genes are TRBV7-2 and TRBJ1-6, with 7 bases matching TRBD1. V gave up 5 bases and J gave up 13 bases; unmatched junction bases: 20. The CDR3 extends over 17 amino acids. Germline V gene lookup returns CDR1 SGHTA and CDR2 FQGNSA. Here the CDR3 reads CASSTREGAVGLTPLHS. The CDR3 coding sequence is TGTGCCAGCAGCACCCGGGAGGGGGCGGTCGGCCTGACGCCCCTCCACTCT.

To note about this clonotype: No conserved phenylalanine or tryptophan is present at the end of the CDR3, so a read error is the likely explanation. The J gene is TRBJ2-7, the V gene TRBV2; 9 bases line up with TRBD1. The CDR3 sequence is 15 residues long. Germline CDR1 is SNHLY and CDR2 is FYNNEI. CDR3 residues: CASSQSQGARYEQYL. In nucleotides, the CDR3 is TGCGCCAGCAGCCAGTCACAGGGGGCGCGTTACGAGCAGTACCTC.

V and J are TRBV10-2 and TRBJ1-5; a weak D match, TRBD1 (6 bases). This CDR3 comprises 17 residues. Germline values: CDR1 WSHSY, CDR2 SAAADI. Trimming cost V 4 bases and J 7 bases, with 23 bases left between them. The CDR3 DNA is TGCGCCAGCAGTGCCGGCAGCAGAGTTACAGGGTGGCAGCCCCAGCATTTT. Encoded protein: CASSAGSRVTGWQPQHF.

The rearrangement joins TRBV7-2 to TRBJ1-5, with TRBD1 identical over 12 bases. The CDR3 spans 16 residues. With V trimmed by 5 bases and J by 1 base, 3 bases remained unmatched. Germline V gives CDR1 SGHTA, CDR2 FQGNSA. The CDR3 protein is CASSMGQGASNQPQHF. The CDR3 DNA reads as TGTGCCAGCAGCATGGGACAGGGGGCGAGCAATCAGCCCCAGCATTTT.

The CDR3, as DNA: TGTGCCAGCAGCTCAAAACAGGGCTCGAATTCACCCCTCCACTTT. As protein: CASSSKQGSNSPLHF. J is TRBJ1-6 and V is TRBV10-3, with D perhaps TRBD1 (6 bases). From germline, CDR1 is ENHRY and CDR2 SYGVKD. V gave up 10 bases and J gave up 7 bases, with 20 bases separating them. The CDR3 runs to 15 residues.

On this clonotype: A much larger clone differs from this one at a single base, so this may be a read error. The CDR3 is CAIRNGGQGTTGEPFF. The CDR3 DNA reads as TGTGCCATCAGAAACGGGGGACAGGGGACCACCGGGGAGCCGTTTTTT. The chain carries TRBV10-3 and TRBJ2-2, with 10 bases that match TRBD1. The germline V gene has CDR1 ENHRY and CDR2 SYGVKD. The CDR3 totals 16 residues.

With regard to this clonotype: This clone may be a read error of a much larger clone one base away. V and J are TRBV9 and TRBJ2-7; 9 nucleotides agree with TRBD1. Germline assignment: CDR1 SGDLS and CDR2 YYNGEE. This CDR3 comprises 15 residues. Germline trimming cut 0 bases from V and 5 bases from J; bases unmatched to any gene: 6. CDR3 nucleotide sequence: TGTGCCAGCAGCGTAGGATTGGGGACAGGGAACGAGCAGTACTTC. Protein product: CASSVGLGTGNEQYF.

The chain couples TRBV7-6 to TRBJ2-2, with D tentatively TRBD1 (5 bases). The CDR3 length is 13 residues. V was pared by 5 bases and J by 7 bases, with 11 bases between. Germline V CDR1 and CDR2: SGHVS, FNYEAQ. Written as DNA, the CDR3 is TGTGCCAGCAGCCTAGGGGCGATCGGGGAGCTGTTTTTT. It specifies CASSLGAIGELFF.

As for this clonotype: This clone may be a read error of a much larger clone one base away. The rearrangement links TRBV20-1 to TRBJ1-3, with 7 bases fitting TRBD1. The CDR3 runs 13 residues. Germline loops: CDR1 DFQATT, CDR2 SNEGSKA (reference sequence). CDR3: CSAMDRNGDTIYF. As DNA, the CDR3 is TGCAGTGCTATGGACAGGAATGGAGACACCATATATTTT.

This clonotype has only a few counts. The rearrangement links TRBV10-3 to TRBJ2-2; D is unresolved. V lost 0 bases and J 3 bases, leaving 2 bases between the germline ends. CDR1 and CDR2 from the germline V gene are ENHRY and SYGVKD. The CDR3 consists of 13 residues. The CDR3 is CAISESYTGELFF. The CDR3 DNA follows: TGTGCCATCAGTGAGTCCTACACCGGGGAGCTGTTTTTT.

In regard to this clonotype: At one end the junction does not follow the germline gene, possibly because of a read error. This sequence joins TRBV29-1 and TRBJ1-4, with 8 bases fitting TRBD1. CDR1 is SQVTM, CDR2 ANQGSEA, per germline. The CDR3 is 14 amino acids. CDR3 DNA: TGCAGCGTCGAGACAGGGGTGTTTGGTGAAAAACTGATTTTT. This sequence encodes CSVETGVFGEKLIF.

This clonotype was seen at least ten times. The chain links TRBV13 to TRBJ2-6; no clear D gene. Germline CDR1 is PRHDT and CDR2 is FYEKMQ (reference sequence). V was shortened by 7 bases and J by 0 bases, with 19 bases between the two germline ends. CDR3 length equals 18 residues. DNA for the CDR3: TGTGCCAGCACGCCGAGACATATTACGGACTCTGGGGCCAACGTCCTGACTTTC. Translating it yields CASTPRHITDSGANVLTF.

The table lists this clonotype with many counts. The rearrangement links TRBV11-2 to TRBJ2-6; D is unclear. The CDR3 loop spans 16 amino acids. Germline V CDR1 and CDR2: SGHAT, FQNNGV. V lost 0 bases and J 3 bases, leaving 9 bases between the germline ends. CDR3 sequence: CASSLDMGVGANVLTF. The CDR3 DNA reads as TGTGCCAGCAGCTTAGATATGGGTGTTGGGGCCAACGTCCTGACTTTC.

In its sample, this clonotype was seen a few times. The chain joins TRBV10-2 to TRBJ1-3; D is uncertain. CDR3 length: 14 amino acids. V was pared by 6 bases and J by 0 bases, with 9 bases between. CDR1 is WSHSY, CDR2 SAAADI, per germline. The DNA of the CDR3 is TGCGCCAGCAGAAGTGTCCTCTCTGGAAACACCATATATTTT. It specifies CASRSVLSGNTIYF.